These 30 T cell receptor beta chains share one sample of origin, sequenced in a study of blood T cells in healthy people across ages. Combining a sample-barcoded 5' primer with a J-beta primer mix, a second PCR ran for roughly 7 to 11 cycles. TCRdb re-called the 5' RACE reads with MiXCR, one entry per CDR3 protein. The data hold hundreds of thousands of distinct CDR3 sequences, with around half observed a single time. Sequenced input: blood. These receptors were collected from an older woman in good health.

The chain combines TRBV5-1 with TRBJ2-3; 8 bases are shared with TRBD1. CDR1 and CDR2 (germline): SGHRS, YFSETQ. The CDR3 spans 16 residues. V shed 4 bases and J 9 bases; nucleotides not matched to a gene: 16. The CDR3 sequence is CASSIRGQANRETQYF. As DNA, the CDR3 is TGCGCCAGCAGCATAAGGGGACAGGCGAATCGAGAGACGCAGTATTTT.

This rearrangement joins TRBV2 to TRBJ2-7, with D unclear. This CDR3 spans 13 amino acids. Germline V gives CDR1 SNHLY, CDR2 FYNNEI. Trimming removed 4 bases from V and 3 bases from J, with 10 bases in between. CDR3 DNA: TGTGCCAGCAGTGTTGGGTCTCGCTACGAGCAGTACTTC. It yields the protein CASSVGSRYEQYF.

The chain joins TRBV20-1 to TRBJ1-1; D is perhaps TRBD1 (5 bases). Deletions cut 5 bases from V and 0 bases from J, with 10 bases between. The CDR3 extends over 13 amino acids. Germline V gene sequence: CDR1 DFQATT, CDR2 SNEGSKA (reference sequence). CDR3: CSASQDVNTEAFF. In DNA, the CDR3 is TGCAGTGCTTCACAGGATGTGAACACTGAAGCTTTCTTT.

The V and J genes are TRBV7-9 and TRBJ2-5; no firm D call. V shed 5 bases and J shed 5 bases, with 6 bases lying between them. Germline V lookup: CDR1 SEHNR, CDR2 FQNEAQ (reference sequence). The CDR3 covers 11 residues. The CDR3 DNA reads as TGTGCCAGCAGCCCCCACGAGACCCAGTACTTC. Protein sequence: CASSPHETQYF.

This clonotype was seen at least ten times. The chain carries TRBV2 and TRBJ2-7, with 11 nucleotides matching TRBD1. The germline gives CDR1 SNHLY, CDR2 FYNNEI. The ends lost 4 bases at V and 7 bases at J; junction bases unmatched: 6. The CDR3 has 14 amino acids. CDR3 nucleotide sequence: TGTGCCAGCAGTGCCGGGACAGGGGGTCGTGAGCAGTACTTC. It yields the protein CASSAGTGGREQYF.

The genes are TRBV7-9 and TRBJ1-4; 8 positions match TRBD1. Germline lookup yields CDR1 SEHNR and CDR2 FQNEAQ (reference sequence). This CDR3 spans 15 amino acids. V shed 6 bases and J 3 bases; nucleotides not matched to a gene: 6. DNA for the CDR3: TGTGCCAGCAGGCTGACAGGGGCGGCTAATGAAAAACTGTTTTTT. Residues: CASRLTGAANEKLFF.

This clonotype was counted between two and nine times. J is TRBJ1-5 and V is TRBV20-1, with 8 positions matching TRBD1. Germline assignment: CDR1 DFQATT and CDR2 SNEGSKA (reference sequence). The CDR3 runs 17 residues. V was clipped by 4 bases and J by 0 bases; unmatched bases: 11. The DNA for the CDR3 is TGCAGTGCTAACTCTTGGACAGGGACTGATAGCAATCAGCCCCAGCATTTT. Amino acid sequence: CSANSWTGTDSNQPQHF.

This chain's CDR3 is CASNHRIRETQYF. The CDR3 DNA reads TGTGCCAGCAACCACAGAATTCGGGAGACCCAGTACTTC. The chain employs TRBV6-6 and TRBJ2-7; D remains ambiguous. The DNA end lines up better with TRBJ2-5; the J call may be wrong. Germline V CDR1 and CDR2: MNHNY, SVGAGI (reference sequence). The CDR3 totals 13 residues.

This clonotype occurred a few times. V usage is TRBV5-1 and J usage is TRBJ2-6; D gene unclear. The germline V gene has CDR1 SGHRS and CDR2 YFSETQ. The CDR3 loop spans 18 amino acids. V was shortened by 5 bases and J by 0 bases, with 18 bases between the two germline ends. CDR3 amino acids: CASRDLWGDSSGANVLTF. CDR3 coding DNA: TGCGCCAGCAGGGACCTTTGGGGTGACTCCTCTGGGGCCAACGTCCTGACTTTC.

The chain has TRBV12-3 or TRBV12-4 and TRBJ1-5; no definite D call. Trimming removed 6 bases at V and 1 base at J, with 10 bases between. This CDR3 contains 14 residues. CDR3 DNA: TGTGCCAGCAGCACATGGGCGAGCAATCAGCCCCAGCATTTT. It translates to CASSTWASNQPQHF.

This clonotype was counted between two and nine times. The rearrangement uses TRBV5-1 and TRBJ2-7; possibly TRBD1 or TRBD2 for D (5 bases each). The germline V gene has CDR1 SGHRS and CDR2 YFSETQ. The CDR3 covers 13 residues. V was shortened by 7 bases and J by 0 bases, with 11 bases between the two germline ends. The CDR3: CASGDVGSYEQYF. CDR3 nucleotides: TGCGCCAGCGGGGACGTGGGCTCCTACGAGCAGTACTTC.

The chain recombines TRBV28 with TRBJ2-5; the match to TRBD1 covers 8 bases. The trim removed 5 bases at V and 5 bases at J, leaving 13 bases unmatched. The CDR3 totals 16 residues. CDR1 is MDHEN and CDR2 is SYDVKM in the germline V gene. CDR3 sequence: CASSRDPGGKGETQYF. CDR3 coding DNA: TGTGCCAGCAGTCGTGACCCAGGGGGCAAGGGGGAGACCCAGTACTTC.

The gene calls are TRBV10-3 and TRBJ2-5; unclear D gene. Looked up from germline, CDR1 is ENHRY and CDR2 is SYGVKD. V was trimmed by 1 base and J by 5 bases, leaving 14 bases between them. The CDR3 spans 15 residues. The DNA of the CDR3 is TGTGCCATCAGTGAGTACCCAGAAGTTGGGGAGACCCAGTACTTC. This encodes CAISEYPEVGETQYF.

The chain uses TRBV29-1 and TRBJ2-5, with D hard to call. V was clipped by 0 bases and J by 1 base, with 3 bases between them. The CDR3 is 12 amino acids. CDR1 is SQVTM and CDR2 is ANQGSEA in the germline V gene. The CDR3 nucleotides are TGCAGCGTTGAAGAAATCCAAGAGACCCAGTACTTC. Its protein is CSVEEIQETQYF.

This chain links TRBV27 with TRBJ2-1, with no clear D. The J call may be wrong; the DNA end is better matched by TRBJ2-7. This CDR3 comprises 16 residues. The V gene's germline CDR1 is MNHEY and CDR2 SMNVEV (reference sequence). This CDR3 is CASSLGGHRSYNEQYF. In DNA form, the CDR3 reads TGTGCCAGCAGTTTAGGTGGCCATCGATCCTACAATGAGCAGTACTTC.

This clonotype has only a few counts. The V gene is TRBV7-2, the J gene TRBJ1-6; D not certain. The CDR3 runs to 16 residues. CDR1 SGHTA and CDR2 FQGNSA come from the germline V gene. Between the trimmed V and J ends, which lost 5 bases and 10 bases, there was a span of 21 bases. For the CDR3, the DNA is TGTGCCAGCAGCCTCCAGACTACCTCGGGAGGATCACCCCTCCACTTT. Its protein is CASSLQTTSGGSPLHF. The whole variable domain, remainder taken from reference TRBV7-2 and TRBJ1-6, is GAGVSQSPSNKVTEKGKDVELRCDPISGHTALYWYRQSLGQGLEFLIYFQGNSAPDKSGLPSDRFSAERTGGSVSTLTIQRTQQEDSAVYLCASSLQTTSGGSPLHFGNGTRLTVT.

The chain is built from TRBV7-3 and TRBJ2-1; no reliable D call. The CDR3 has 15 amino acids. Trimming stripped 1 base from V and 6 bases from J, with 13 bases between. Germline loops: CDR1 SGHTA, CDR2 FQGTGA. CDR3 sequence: CASSLKPGLGNEQFF. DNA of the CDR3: TGTGCCAGCAGCTTAAAGCCCGGTCTTGGCAATGAGCAGTTCTTC.

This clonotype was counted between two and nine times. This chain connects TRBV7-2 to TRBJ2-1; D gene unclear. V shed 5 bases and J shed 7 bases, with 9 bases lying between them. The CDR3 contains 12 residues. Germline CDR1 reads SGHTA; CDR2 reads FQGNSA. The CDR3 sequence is CASSLKINEQFF. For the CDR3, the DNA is TGTGCCAGCAGCCTCAAGATTAATGAGCAGTTCTTC.

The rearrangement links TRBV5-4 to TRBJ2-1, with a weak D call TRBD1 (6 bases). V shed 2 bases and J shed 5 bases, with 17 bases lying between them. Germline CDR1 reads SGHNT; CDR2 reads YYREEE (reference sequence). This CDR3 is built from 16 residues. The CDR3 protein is CASSFRQAWTDNEQFF. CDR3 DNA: TGTGCCAGCAGCTTCAGACAGGCGTGGACAGACAATGAGCAGTTCTTC. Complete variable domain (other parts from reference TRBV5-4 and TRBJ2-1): ETGVTQSPTHLIKTRGQQVTLRCSSQSGHNTVSWYQQALGQGPQFIFQYYREEENGRGNFPPRFSGLQFPNYSSELNVNALELDDSALYLCASSFRQAWTDNEQFFGPGTRLTVL.

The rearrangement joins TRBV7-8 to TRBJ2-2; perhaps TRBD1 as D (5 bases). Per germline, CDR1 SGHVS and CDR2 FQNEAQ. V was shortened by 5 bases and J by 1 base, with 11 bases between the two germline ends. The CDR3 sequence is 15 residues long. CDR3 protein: CASSRRTQNTGELFF. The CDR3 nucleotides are TGTGCCAGCAGCCGTCGGACACAGAACACCGGGGAGCTGTTTTTT.

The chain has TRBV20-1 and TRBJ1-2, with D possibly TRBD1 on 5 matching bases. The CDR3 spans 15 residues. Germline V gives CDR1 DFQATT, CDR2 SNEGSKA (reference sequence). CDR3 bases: TGCAGCGCGGGGGTACCTGGGACTCACAAGGGGGGCTACACCTTC. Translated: CSAGVPGTHKGGYTF.

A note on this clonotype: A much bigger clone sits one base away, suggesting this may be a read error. This chain's CDR3 is CSARTAKETQYF. The DNA of the CDR3 is TGCAGCGCAAGGACTGCCAAAGAGACCCAGTACTTC. The chain employs TRBV29-1 and TRBJ2-5; D might be TRBD2 (5 bases). The germline V gene has CDR1 SQVTM and CDR2 ANQGSEA. CDR3 length equals 12 residues. V lost 7 bases and J lost 3, with 12 bases in between.

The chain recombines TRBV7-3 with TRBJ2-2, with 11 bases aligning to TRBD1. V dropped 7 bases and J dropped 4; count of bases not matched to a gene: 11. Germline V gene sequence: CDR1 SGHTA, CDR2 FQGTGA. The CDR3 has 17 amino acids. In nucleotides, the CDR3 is TGTGCCAGCACCCGTCACCGGGACAGGGGGTTCACCGGGGAGCTGTTTTTT. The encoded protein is CASTRHRDRGFTGELFF.

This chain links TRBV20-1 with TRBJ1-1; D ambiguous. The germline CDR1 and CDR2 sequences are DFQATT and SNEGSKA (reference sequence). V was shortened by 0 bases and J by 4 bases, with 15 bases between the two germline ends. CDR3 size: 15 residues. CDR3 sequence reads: CSAREPLRGTTEAFF. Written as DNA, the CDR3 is TGCAGTGCTAGAGAACCCCTCCGGGGTACCACTGAAGCTTTCTTT.

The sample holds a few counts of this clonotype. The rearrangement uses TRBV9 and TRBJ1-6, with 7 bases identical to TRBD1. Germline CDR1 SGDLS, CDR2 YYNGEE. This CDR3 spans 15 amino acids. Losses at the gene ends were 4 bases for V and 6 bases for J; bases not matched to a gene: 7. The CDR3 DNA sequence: TGTGCCAGCAGCCTCCGGGACAGCTCTAATTCACCCCTCCACTTT. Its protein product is CASSLRDSSNSPLHF.

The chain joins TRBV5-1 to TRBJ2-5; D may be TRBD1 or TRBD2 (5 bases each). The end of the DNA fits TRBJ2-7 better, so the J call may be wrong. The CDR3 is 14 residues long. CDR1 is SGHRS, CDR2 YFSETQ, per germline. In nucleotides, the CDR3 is TGCGCCAGCAGCCCCACCCCAGGGAGCTACGAGCAGTACTTC. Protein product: CASSPTPGSYEQYF.

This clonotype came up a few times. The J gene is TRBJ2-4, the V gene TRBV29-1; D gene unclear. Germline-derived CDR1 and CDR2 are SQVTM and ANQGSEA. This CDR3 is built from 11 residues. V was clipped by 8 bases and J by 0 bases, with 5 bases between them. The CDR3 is CSTIAKNIQYF. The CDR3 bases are TGCAGCACAATAGCCAAAAACATTCAGTACTTC.

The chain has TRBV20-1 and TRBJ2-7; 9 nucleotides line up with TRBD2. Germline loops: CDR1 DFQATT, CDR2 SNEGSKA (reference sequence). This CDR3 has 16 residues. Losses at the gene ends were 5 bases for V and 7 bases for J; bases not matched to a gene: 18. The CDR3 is CSALLPGLAAGYEQYF. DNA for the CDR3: TGCAGTGCTCTTCTTCCGGGACTAGCCGCCGGGTATGAGCAGTACTTC.

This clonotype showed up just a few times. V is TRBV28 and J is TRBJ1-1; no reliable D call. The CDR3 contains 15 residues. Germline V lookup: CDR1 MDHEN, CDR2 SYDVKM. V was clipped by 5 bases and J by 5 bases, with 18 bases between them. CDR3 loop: CASSPPGPPRTEAFF. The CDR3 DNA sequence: TGTGCCAGCAGTCCCCCCGGACCCCCCCGGACTGAAGCTTTCTTT.

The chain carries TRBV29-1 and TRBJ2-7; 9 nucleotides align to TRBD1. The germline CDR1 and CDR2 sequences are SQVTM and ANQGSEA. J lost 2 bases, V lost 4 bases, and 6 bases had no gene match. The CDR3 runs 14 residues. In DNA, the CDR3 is TGCAGCGTTGTGCGACAGGGGGGAACCTACGAGCAGTACTTC. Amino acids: CSVVRQGGTYEQYF.